This T cell receptor beta chain originates from a study of blood T cell repertoires in COVID-19. Germline-derived CDR1 and CDR2 are SGHRS and YFSETQ. This CDR3 is 15 amino acids long. The V end lost 0 bases, the J end lost 2 bases, and 9 bases lay between the germline ends. The table came from immunoSEQ multiplex PCR; TCRdb's copy has only in-frame clones and leaves some out. The sample lists 100,000 to 150,000 clones; roughly 83% were seen once. The chain recombines TRBV5-1 with TRBJ1-3, with D hard to call. Sequencing was done on a sample of peripheral blood. The receptor was isolated from a middle-aged man with active or convalescent COVID-19. DNA of the CDR3: TGCGCCAGCAGCTTGGGCGGCTTGGCTGGAAACACCATATATTTT. Its translation is CASSLGGLAGNTIYF.